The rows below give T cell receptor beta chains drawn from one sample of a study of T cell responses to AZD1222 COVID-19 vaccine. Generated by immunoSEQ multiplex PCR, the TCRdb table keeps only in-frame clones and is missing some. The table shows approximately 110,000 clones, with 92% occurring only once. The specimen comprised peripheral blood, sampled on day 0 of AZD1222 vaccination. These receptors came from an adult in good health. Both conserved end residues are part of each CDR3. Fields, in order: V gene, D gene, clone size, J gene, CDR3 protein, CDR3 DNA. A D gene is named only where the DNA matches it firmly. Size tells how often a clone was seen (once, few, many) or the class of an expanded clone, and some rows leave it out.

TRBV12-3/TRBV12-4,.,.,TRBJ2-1,CASSFASEQFF,TGTGCCAGCAGTTTCGCGTCGGAGCAGTTCTTC
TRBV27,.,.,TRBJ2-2,CASSSPAGTTLTGELFF,TGTGCCAGCAGTTCTCCCGCCGGGACAACACTCACCGGGGAGCTGTTTTTT
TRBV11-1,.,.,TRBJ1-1,CASSLVGGRTEAFF,TGTGCCAGCAGCTTAGTTGGGGGGAGAACTGAAGCTTTCTTT
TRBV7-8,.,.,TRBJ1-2,CASSLARTDGYTF,TGTGCCAGCAGCTTAGCCCGGACGGATGGCTACACCTTC
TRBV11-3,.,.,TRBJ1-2,CASSLDGDNPNYGYTF,TGTGCCAGCAGCTTAGATGGGGACAACCCTAACTATGGCTACACCTTC
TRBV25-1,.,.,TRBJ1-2,CASSEDGLSGYTF,TGTGCCAGCAGTGAAGATGGTTTAAGTGGCTACACCTTC
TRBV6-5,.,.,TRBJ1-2,CASSRRDEYYGYTF,TGTGCCAGCAGTCGTAGGGATGAATACTATGGCTACACCTTC
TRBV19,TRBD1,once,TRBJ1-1,CASSARQGRLTAFF,TGTGCCAGTAGTGCCCGACAGGGTCGGCTAACAGCTTTCTTT
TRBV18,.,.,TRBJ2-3,CASSPPDLRTADTQYF,TGTGCCAGCTCACCACCGGACCTCCGGACCGCAGATACGCAGTATTTT
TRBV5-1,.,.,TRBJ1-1,CASSYRLNTEAFF,TGCGCCAGCAGCTACAGGTTGAACACTGAAGCTTTCTTT
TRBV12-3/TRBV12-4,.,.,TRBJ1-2,CASSPLPWAGYTF,TGTGCCAGCAGCCCCCTCCCCTGGGCTGGCTACACCTTC
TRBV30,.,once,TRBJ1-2,CAWVQGNYGYTF,TGTGCCTGGGTACAGGGAAACTATGGCTACACCTTC
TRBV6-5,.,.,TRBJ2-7,CASSYSISFGGEQYF,TGTGCCAGCAGTTACTCGATCTCCTTCGGGGGCGAGCAGTACTTC
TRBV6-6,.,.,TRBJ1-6,CASSLDYSYNSPLHF,TGTGCCAGCAGCCTGGACTACTCCTATAATTCACCCCTCCACTTT
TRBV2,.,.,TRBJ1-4,CASRRRSGEKLFF,TGTGCCAGCAGGAGACGGAGCGGTGAAAAACTGTTTTTT
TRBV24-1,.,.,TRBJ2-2,CATSGTKSNTGELFF,TGTGCCACCAGTGGGACGAAGTCGAACACCGGGGAGCTGTTTTTT
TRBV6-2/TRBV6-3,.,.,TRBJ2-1,CASSYVGRNEQFF,TGTGCCAGCAGTTACGTAGGGAGGAATGAGCAGTTCTTC
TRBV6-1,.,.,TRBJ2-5,CASSEAGLYQETQYF,TGTGCCAGCAGTGAAGCAGGACTCTACCAAGAGACCCAGTACTTC
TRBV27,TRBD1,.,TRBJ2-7,CASSMAGGRTYEQYF,TGTGCCAGCAGTATGGCAGGGGGACGGACCTACGAGCAGTACTTC
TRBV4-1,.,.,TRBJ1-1,CASSHRTDLNTEAFF,TGCGCCAGCAGCCACCGGACAGACCTGAACACTGAAGCTTTCTTT
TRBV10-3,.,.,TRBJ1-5,CAISEDGGAQHF,TGTGCCATCAGTGAAGATGGTGGGGCCCAGCATTTT
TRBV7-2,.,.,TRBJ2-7,CASSPTRGSYEQYF,TGTGCCAGCAGCCCAACTAGGGGAAGCTACGAGCAGTACTTC
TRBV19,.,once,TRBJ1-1,CASSIGAGSTEAFF,TGTGCCAGTAGTATAGGCGCAGGGAGCACTGAAGCTTTCTTT
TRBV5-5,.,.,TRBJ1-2,CASSLVGDAGSGYTF,TGTGCCAGCAGCTTGGTAGGGGACGCCGGGTCAGGCTACACCTTC
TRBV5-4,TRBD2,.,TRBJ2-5,CASSTGLAGETQYF,TGTGCCAGCAGCACGGGACTAGCGGGGGAGACCCAGTACTTC
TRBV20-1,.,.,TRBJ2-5,CSATTRETQYF,TGCAGTGCTACAACCCGAGAGACCCAGTACTTC
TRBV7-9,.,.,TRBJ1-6,CASSLVGASSYNSPLHF,TGTGCCAGCAGCTTAGTAGGGGCGAGCTCCTATAATTCACCCCTCCACTTT
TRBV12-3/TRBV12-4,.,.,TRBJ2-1,CASSARDNNEQFF,TGTGCCAGCAGTGCCCGGGACAACAATGAGCAGTTCTTC
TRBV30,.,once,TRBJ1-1,CAWSRLGAGDTEAFF,TGTGCCTGGAGTCGACTAGGGGCTGGTGACACTGAAGCTTTCTTT
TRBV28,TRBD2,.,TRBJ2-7,CASRPLAGVSHEQYF,TGTGCCAGCAGGCCGCTAGCGGGAGTGAGCCACGAGCAGTACTTC
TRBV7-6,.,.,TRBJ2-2,CASSLDTGELFF,TGTGCCAGCAGCTTAGACACCGGGGAGCTGTTTTTT
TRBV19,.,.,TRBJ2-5,CASSMGRGGETQYF,TGTGCCAGTAGTATGGGCAGAGGGGGAGAGACCCAGTACTTC
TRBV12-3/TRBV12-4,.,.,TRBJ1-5,CASSFRGTEPQHF,TGTGCCAGCAGTTTTCGAGGGACCGAGCCCCAGCATTTT
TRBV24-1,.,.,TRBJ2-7,CATSDLNGYEQYF,TGTGCCACCAGTGATTTGAACGGCTACGAGCAGTACTTC
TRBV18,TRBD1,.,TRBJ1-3,CASSPLGLSGTGGAGNTIYF,TGTGCCAGCTCACCACTGGGCCTCTCCGGGACAGGGGGCGCCGGAAACACCATATATTTT
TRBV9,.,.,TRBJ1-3,CASSVRDSRGNTIYF,TGTGCCAGCAGCGTACGGGACTCGAGGGGAAACACCATATATTTT
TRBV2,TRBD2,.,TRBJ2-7,CASRDLAGRSYEQYF,TGTGCCAGCAGAGACCTAGCGGGTCGGTCCTACGAGCAGTACTTC
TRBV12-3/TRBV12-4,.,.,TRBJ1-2,CASSLQDSYGYTF,TGTGCCAGCAGTCTCCAGGACAGTTATGGCTACACCTTC
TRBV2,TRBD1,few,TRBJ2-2,CASSEGQGLTGELFF,TGTGCCAGCAGTGAAGGACAGGGGTTGACCGGGGAGCTGTTTTTT
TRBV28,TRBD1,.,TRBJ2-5,CASRRPGQGLETQYF,TGTGCCAGCAGAAGACCCGGACAGGGCCTAGAGACCCAGTACTTC
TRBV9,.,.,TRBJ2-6,CASSVRQYSGANVLTF,TGTGCCAGCAGCGTTCGACAGTACTCTGGGGCCAACGTCCTGACTTTC
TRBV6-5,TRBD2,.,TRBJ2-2,CASSYSPSGGAGELFF,TGTGCCAGCAGTTACTCTCCTAGCGGGGGGGCCGGGGAGCTGTTTTTT
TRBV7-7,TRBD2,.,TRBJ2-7,CASSFADRLADKSYEQYF,TGTGCCAGCAGCTTTGCGGATCGGCTAGCGGACAAATCCTACGAGCAGTACTTC
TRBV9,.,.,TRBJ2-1,CASNRGNSYNEQFF,TGTGCCAGCAATAGGGGCAATTCCTACAATGAGCAGTTCTTC
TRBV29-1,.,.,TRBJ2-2,CSVEIQGGGELFF,TGCAGCGTTGAAATCCAGGGAGGAGGGGAGCTGTTTTTT
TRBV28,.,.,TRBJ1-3,CASSRGDLSGNTIYF,TGTGCCAGCAGCCGTGGGGACCTCTCTGGAAACACCATATATTTT
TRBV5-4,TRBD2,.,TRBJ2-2,CASSPTPTSVGTGELFF,TGTGCCAGCAGCCCCACCCCTACTAGCGTCGGGACCGGGGAGCTGTTTTTT
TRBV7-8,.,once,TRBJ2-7,CASSRGILYEQYF,TGTGCCAGCAGCAGGGGGATCCTCTACGAGCAGTACTTC
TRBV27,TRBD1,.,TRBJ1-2,CASSPLPDRGGGYTF,TGTGCCAGCAGTCCCCTCCCCGACAGGGGCGGTGGCTACACCTTC
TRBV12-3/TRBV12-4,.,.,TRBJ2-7,CASSLFGDEQYF,TGTGCCAGCAGTTTATTCGGAGACGAGCAGTACTTC
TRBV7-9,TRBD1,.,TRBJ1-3,CASSFGTGGNTIYF,TGTGCCAGCAGCTTTGGGACAGGAGGAAACACCATATATTTT
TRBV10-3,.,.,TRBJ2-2,CAISRPGGELFF,TGTGCCATCTCGCGCCCAGGGGGGGAGCTGTTTTTT
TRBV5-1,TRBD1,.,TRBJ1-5,CASSWTGDSNQPQHF,TGCGCCAGCAGCTGGACAGGGGATAGCAATCAGCCCCAGCATTTT
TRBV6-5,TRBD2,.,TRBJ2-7,CASSYSTSGRVYEQYF,TGTGCCAGCAGTTACTCTACTAGCGGGAGAGTCTACGAGCAGTACTTC
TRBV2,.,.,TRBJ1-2,CASSARVNYGYTF,TGTGCCAGCAGTGCCAGGGTTAACTATGGCTACACCTTC